This TCR beta chain came from a study of cytomegalovirus exposure and HLA in healthy donors. The study, taken as a whole, reports: HLA-A and HLA-B allele assignments for most subjects were reportedly predicted accurately using TCR beta sequences.

Worth noting for this clone: Its specificity is unknown.

Germline CDR1 is MNHNY and CDR2 is SVGAGI (reference sequence). Trimming cost V 5 bases and J 1 base, with 11 bases left between them. This CDR3 is 15 amino acids long. The PCR had 60 Vbeta and 13 Jbeta primers. Produced via immunoSEQ multiplex PCR; TCRdb's table is partial and in-frame only. The table has over 150,000 clones, about 76% seen once; the top ten hold less than 9%. This TCR was sampled from a male donor in good health and CMV-seropositive. Sequencing was performed on PBMCs. The V call is TRBV6-6, the J call TRBJ2-2; tentative D call: TRBD1 (6 bases). The CDR3 here is CASSRRTENTGELFF. The CDR3 nucleotides are TGTGCCAGCAGTAGGCGGACAGAGAACACCGGGGAGCTGTTTTTT.